This entry concerns a single T cell receptor (beta chain). Antigen unknown. The CDR3 consists of 13 residues. CDR1 is SGHDN and CDR2 is FVKESK in the germline V gene. The V end was cut by 4 bases, the J end by 3 bases, with 7 bases between. This entry belongs to a study of persistence of HIV-infected CD4 T cells. Cells were stimulated nonspecifically with anti-CD3/anti-CD28 magnetic beads. Responding CD4+ T cells were sorted by upregulation of both CD40 ligand and CD69. Inclusion required CMV-positive serology and CD4+ counts above 400 cells/uL. CD8+ T cells were removed from PBMCs prior to stimulation. The immunoSEQ assay was version 4, run in survey mode. Generated by immunoSEQ multiplex PCR, the TCRdb table keeps only in-frame clones and is missing some. The table records about 43,000 clones, about 89% of them present only once.

This chain links TRBV14 with TRBJ2-1; D possibly corresponds to TRBD1 (5 bases). This sequence originates from an adult man with HIV who was CMV-seropositive. This sample comprised CD4+ T cells sorted from PBMCs after roughly 19-hour stimulation, obtained from a patient who received antiretroviral therapy. The CDR3 DNA follows: TGTGCCAGCAGCCCGACAGTCTACAATGAGCAGTTCTTC. It is translated as CASSPTVYNEQFF.